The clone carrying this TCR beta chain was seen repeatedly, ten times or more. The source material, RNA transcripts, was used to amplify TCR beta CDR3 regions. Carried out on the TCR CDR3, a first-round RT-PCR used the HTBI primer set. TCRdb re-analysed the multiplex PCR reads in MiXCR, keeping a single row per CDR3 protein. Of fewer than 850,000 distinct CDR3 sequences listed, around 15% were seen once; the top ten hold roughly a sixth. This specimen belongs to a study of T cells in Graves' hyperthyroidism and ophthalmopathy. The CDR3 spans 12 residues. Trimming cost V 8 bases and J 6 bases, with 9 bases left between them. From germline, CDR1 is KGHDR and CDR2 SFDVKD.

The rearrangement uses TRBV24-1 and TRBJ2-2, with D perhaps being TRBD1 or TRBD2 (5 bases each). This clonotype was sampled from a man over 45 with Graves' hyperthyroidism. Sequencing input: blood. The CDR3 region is CATNRDPGELFF. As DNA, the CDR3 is TGTGCCACCAACCGGGACCCCGGGGAGCTGTTTTTT.